This record concerns one T cell receptor (beta chain) sequence. The data originate from a study of blood T cell repertoires in COVID-19. Participant age was roughly 18 to 90 years, and participants resided in fewer than 25 US areas. In assigning cohorts, the study relied on participant-reported clinical history. People in the exposed group encountered a COVID-19 case within 2 weeks before entering the study. The germline gives CDR1 SGHRS, CDR2 YFSETQ. The CDR3 runs 15 residues. With 4 bases clipped from V and 5 bases from J, the junction kept 7 bases outside the gene matches. Original handling: Estimates of nucleated cell counts were drawn from the amplification of reference gene primers. Sequenced by immunoSEQ multiplex PCR; TCRdb stores in-frame clones only, minus some. The V and J calls and clone size were taken over from that table, and D and trimming were inferred from the DNA. The sample lists 220,000 or so clones, about nine tenths occurring once.

This TCR came from a man over 45 who had been exposed to COVID-19. The chain has TRBV5-1 and TRBJ1-4, with TRBD1 identical over 8 bases. The sample taken for sequencing was PBMCs or T cells enriched from blood (not recorded which). The CDR3 sequence is CASSTTGGENEKLFF. DNA of the CDR3: TGCGCCAGCAGCACCACAGGGGGGGAGAATGAAAAACTGTTTTTT.